These 3 T cell receptor beta chains were sequenced from one sample in a study of blood T cell repertoires in COVID-19 (dated by TCRdb to 2019 to 2021). Library preparation was by the immunoSEQ multiplex PCR assay. Not all clones reach the TCRdb copy of this immuneACCESS table, which keeps in-frame sequences only. Checked studies attribute under half of the gap to unresolved V genes and leave the rest unexplained. The sample table contains some 170,000 clones; only one count was recorded for 81% of them. The leading ten clones occupy 11% of the sample. Material for sequencing was peripheral blood. The receptors here all came from a man aged 60 to 69 with active or convalescent COVID-19.

This chain joins TRBV7-2 and TRBJ1-2; D may be TRBD1 (5 bases). The length of the CDR3 is 14 residues. The V end was cut by 0 bases, the J end by 4 bases, with 9 bases between. Germline V CDR1 and CDR2: SGHTA, FQGNSA. The CDR3 region has the DNA TGTGCCAGCAGCTTAGCCCAGGGAAGCTATGGCTACACCTTC. Residues: CASSLAQGSYGYTF.

The genes are TRBV6-5 and TRBJ1-5, with D tentatively TRBD1 (6 bases). The length of the CDR3 is 15 residues. Germline V gene lookup returns CDR1 MNHEY and CDR2 SVGAGI. Trimming left V 5 bases short and J 0 bases short, with 11 bases between. The DNA for the CDR3 is TGTGCCAGCAGTACGCTACAGGGTAGCAATCAGCCCCAGCATTTT. It encodes CASSTLQGSNQPQHF.

The rearrangement uses TRBV3-1 (or the pseudogene TRBV3-2) and TRBJ2-1; 13 nucleotides agree with TRBD2. CDR3 size: 14 residues. J lost 11 bases, V lost 4 bases, and 5 bases had no gene match. Germline CDR1 LGHDT, CDR2 YNNKEL (reference sequence). This CDR3 reads CASSPRTSGGQQFF. CDR3 nucleotide sequence: TGTGCCAGCAGCCCACGGACTAGCGGGGGTCAGCAGTTCTTC.